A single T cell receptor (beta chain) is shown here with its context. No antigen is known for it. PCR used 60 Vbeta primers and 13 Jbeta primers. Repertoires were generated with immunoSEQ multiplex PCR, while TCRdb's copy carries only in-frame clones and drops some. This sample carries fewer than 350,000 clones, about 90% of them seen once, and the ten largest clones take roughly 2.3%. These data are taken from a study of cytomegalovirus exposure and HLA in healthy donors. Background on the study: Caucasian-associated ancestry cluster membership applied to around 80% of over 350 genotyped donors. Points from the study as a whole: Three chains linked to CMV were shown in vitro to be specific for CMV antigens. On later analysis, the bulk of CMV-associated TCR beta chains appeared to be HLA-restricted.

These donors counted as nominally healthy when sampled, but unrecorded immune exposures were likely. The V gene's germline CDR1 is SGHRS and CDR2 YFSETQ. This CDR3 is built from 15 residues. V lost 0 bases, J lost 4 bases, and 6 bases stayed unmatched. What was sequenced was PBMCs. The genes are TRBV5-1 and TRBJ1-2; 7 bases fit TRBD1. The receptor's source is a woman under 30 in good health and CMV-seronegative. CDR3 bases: TGCGCCAGCAGCTTGGGGGACAGCACGTTCTATGGCTACACCTTC. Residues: CASSLGDSTFYGYTF.